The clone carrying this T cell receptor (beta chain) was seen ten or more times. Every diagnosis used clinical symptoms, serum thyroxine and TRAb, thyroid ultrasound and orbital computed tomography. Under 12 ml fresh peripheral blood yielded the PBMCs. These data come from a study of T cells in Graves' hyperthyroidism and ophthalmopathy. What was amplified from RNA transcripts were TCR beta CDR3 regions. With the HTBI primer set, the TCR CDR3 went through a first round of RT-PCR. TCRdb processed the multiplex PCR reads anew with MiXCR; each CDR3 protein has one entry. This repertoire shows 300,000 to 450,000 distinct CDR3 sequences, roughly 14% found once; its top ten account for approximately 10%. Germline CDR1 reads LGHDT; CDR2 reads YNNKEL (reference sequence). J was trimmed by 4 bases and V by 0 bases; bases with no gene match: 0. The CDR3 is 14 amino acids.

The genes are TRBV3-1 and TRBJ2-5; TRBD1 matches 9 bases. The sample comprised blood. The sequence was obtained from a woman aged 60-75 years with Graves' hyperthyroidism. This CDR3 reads CASSQETGGETQYF. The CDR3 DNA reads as TGTGCCAGCAGCCAAGAGACAGGGGGAGAGACCCAGTACTTC.